This record looks at one TCR beta chain sequence and its context. Its specificity is not known. Next came a second PCR, run for about 7 to 12 cycles, which used a sample-barcoded 5' primer along with a J-beta primer mix. A tag from a template-switch adaptor with 12 random nucleotides marked each cDNA molecule. Paired-end reads containing CDR3 totaled no fewer than 2.5 million for each sample. TCRdb passed the 5' RACE reads through MiXCR, listing each CDR3 protein once. This sample carries 1.5 million to 2 million distinct CDR3 sequences, around half of them seen once, and the ten largest clones take approximately 2.1%. The data are from a study of blood T cells in healthy people across ages. Study-wide findings and caveats: Among long-lived donors, naive CD4+ cells were more numerous and diversity higher than in aged donors. Older individuals had lower TCR beta diversity per million T cells (the decline was roughly linear).

The clonotype was recovered from a woman aged 40-49 years in good health. Input material: blood.

The CDR3 here is CASSPLWGLGANVLTF. In nucleotides, the CDR3 is TGTGCCAGCTCACCCCTTTGGGGGCTTGGGGCCAACGTCCTGACTTTC. This chain links TRBV18 with TRBJ2-6; D is possibly TRBD1 (6 bases). With 3 bases removed from V and 3 bases from J, the gap between germline ends came to 12 bases. CDR1 is KGHSH, CDR2 LQKENI, per germline. CDR3 length: 16 amino acids. Full variable domain (rest looked up from reference TRBV18 and TRBJ2-6): NAGVMQNPRHLVRRRGQEARLRCSPMKGHSHVYWYRQLPEEGLKFMVYLQKENIIDESGMPKERFSAEFPKEGPSILRIQQVVRGDSAAYFCASSPLWGLGANVLTFGAGSRLTVL.